This record covers a single T cell receptor beta chain. There are 18 residues in the CDR3. Trimming stripped 4 bases from V and 7 bases from J, with 26 bases between. Germline V gives CDR1 SGHNT, CDR2 YYREEE (reference sequence). Clones were read by immunoSEQ multiplex PCR, and TCRdb kept only the in-frame ones, dropping some. Of around 61,000 clones in the sample, 70% to 90% were seen once. This sample is drawn from a study of Tregs in tolerant kidney transplant recipients. The nonmyeloablative bone marrow transplants came from related graft donors, with transient mixed chimerism. Material: CD4+ T cells from blood (PBMCs), obtained 6 months after the transplant. The J gene is TRBJ2-2, the V gene TRBV5-4, with TRBD2 as a possible D gene (7 bases). The TCR was taken from a human patient who received a combined kidney and bone marrow transplant. Some T cells may possibly be graft donor cells. CDR3 sequence: CASSPWGPGGSYGGELFF. The DNA for the CDR3 is TGTGCCAGCAGCCCATGGGGTCCGGGGGGCAGTTATGGCGGGGAGCTGTTTTTT.